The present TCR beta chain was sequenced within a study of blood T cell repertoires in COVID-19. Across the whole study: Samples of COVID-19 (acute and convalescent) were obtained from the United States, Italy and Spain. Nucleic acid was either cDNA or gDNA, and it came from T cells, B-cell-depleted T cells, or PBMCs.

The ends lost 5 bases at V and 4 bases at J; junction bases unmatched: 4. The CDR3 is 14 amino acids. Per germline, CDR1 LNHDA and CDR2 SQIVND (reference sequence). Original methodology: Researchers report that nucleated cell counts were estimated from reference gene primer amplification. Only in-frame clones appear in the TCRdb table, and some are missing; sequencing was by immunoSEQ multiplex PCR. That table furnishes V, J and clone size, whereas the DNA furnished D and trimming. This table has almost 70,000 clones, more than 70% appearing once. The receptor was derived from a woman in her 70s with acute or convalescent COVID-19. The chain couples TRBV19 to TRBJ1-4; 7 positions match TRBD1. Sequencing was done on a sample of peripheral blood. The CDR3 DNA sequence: TGTGCCAGTAGTTCCTCAGGGGGTAATGAAAAACTGTTTTTT. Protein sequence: CASSSSGGNEKLFF.